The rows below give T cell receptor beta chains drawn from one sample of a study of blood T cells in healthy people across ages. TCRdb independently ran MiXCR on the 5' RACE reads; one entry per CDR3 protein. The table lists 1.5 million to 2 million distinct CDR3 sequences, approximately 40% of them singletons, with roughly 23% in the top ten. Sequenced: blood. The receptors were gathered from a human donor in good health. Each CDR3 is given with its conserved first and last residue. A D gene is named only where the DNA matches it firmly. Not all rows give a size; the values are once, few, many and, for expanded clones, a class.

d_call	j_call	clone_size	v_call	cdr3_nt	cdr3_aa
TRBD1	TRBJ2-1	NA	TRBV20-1	TGCAGTGCTCACGACCCTGACAGGGGTTACAATGAGCAGTTCTTC	CSAHDPDRGYNEQFF
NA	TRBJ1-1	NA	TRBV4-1	TGCGCCAGCAGCCCTATTACAGGGAGGGCTGAAGCTTTCTTT	CASSPITGRAEAFF
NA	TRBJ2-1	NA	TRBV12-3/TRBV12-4	TGTGCCAGCAGCTTCGTCCCCGACGGCGGGCAGTTCTTC	CASSFVPDGGQFF
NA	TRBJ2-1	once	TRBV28	TGTGCCAGCAGTTTGTCCGGGGAGGCCTACGAGCAGTTCTTC	CASSLSGEAYEQFF
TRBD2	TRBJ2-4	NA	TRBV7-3	TGTGCCAGCAGCTTAGGACGGGGGGGCCTGGACATTCAGGACTTC	CASSLGRGGLDIQDF
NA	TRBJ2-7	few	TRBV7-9	TGTGCCAGCAGCTCATCAGGGGGGAGTGTCTACGAGCAGTACTTC	CASSSSGGSVYEQYF
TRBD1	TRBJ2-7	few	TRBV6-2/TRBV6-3	TGTGCCAGCCCCTCCCCTCCGGGACAGGCGTACTTC	CASPSPPGQAYF
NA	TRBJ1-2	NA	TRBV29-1	TGCAGCGTTCAAACTTACAGGGTTTATGGCTACACCTTC	CSVQTYRVYGYTF
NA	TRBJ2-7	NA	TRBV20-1	TGCAGTGCCCAGCGCAGGATGAAGTACGAGCAGTACTTC	CSAQRRMKYEQYF
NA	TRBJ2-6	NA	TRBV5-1	TGCGCCAGCAGCTTAATCATGGGGGTGAGAGGGGCCAACGTCCTGACTTTC	CASSLIMGVRGANVLTF
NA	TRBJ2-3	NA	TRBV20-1	TGCAGTCTTCTTACCGGGACGCACCCCACAGATACGCAGTATTTT	CSLLTGTHPTDTQYF
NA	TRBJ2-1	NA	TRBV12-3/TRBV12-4	TGTGCCAGCAGTTTTCTGTCCAGAGCCTCCTTACAACGGAATGAGCAGTTCTTC	CASSFLSRASLQRNEQFF
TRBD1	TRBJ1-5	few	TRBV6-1	TGTGCCAGCACCGAGGGGACAGGGGCGAATCAGCCCCAGCATTTT	CASTEGTGANQPQHF
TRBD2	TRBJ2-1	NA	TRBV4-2	TGTGCCAGCAGCCAGGTGGGACTAGCGGGGGGTTCCTACAATGAGCAGTTCTTC	CASSQVGLAGGSYNEQFF
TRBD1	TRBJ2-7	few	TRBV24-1	TGTGCCACCAGTGATTCGGGACAGCCCTACGAGCAGTACTTC	CATSDSGQPYEQYF
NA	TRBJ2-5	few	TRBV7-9	TGTGCCAGCAGCTTAGCGGTCGGGGGCGGGGAGACCCAGTACTTC	CASSLAVGGGETQYF
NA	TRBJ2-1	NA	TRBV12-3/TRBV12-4	TGTGCCAGCAGTTTTTTCGGGGGACGATACAATGAGCAGTTCTTC	CASSFFGGRYNEQFF
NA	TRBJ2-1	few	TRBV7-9	TGTGCCAGCAGCTTAGAGGCGGTAAGGCAGTTCTTC	CASSLEAVRQFF
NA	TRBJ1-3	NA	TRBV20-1	TGCAGTGCTAACCCGATAGGGAACACCATATATTTT	CSANPIGNTIYF
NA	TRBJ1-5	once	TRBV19	TGTGCCACCAAACGGGACGGAGGTTTCAATCAGCCCCGGCATTTT	CATKRDGGFNQPRHF
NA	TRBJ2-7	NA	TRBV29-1	TGCAGCGTTGAAGGGACTGCCAACTACGAGCAGTACTTC	CSVEGTANYEQYF
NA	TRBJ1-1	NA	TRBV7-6	TGTGCCAGCAGCTTAGAGTGGGGGGATGAAGCTTTCTTT	CASSLEWGDEAFF
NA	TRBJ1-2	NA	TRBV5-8	TGTGCCAGCAGCGTGACCCAGTATCCTGGCTACACCTTC	CASSVTQYPGYTF
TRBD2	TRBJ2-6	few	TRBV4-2	TGTGCCAGCAGCCTTAGCGGGGGCTACCCCTCTGGGGCCAACGTCCTGACTTTC	CASSLSGGYPSGANVLTF
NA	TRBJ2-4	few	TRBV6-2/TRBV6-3	TGTGCCAGCAGTTACTCCGAAAGTTGGGAGCAGTACTTC	CASSYSESWEQYF
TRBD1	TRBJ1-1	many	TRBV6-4	TGTGCCAGCAGCCCGGGACAGGAGAACACTGAAGCTTTCTTT	CASSPGQENTEAFF
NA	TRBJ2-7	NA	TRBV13	TGTGCCAGCAGCTTTACAACAGGTGAGCGGAACGAGCAGTACTTC	CASSFTTGERNEQYF
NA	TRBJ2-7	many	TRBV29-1	TGCAGCGTTGCCGGGTATCAAGGCGAGCAGTACTTC	CSVAGYQGEQYF
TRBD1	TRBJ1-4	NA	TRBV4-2	TGTGCCAGCAGCCAACGGGACAGGGATAGTCAAAAACTGTTTTTT	CASSQRDRDSQKLFF
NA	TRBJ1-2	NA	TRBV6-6	TGTGCCAGCAGTTACTCCCAGACAGACAACTATGGCTACACCTTC	CASSYSQTDNYGYTF
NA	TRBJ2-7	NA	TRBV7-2	TGTGCCAGCAGCCGCGGGACCCCAGACGAGCAGTACTTC	CASSRGTPDEQYF
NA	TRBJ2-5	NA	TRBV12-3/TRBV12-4	TGTGCCAGCAGTCCCGGGACGGAGGAAGAGACCCAGTACTTC	CASSPGTEEETQYF
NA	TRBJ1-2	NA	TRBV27	TGTGCCAGCGGCCCGATCGGGGGCAACTATGGCTACACCTTC	CASGPIGGNYGYTF
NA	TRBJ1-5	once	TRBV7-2	TGTGCCAGCGGCTTACCCAATCAGCCCCAGCATTTT	CASGLPNQPQHF
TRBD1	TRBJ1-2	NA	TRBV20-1	TGCAGTGTCTATACAGGGGCTAACTATGGCTACACCTTC	CSVYTGANYGYTF
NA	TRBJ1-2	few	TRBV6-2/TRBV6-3	TGTGCCAGCAGCCCCGGACAATGGTATGGCTACACCTTC	CASSPGQWYGYTF
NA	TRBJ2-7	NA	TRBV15	TGTGCCACCAGCAGAGATTCCAGCAGGCGGTTGGAGCAGTACTTC	CATSRDSSRRLEQYF
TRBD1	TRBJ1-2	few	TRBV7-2	TGTGCCAGCAGCCCCACAGGGGGCCCCACTAACTATGGCTACACCTTC	CASSPTGGPTNYGYTF
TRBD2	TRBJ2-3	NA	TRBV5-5	TGTGCCAGCCATGCGGGGGGTTTCCGCACAGATACGCAGTATTTT	CASHAGGFRTDTQYF
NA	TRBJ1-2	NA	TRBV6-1	TGTGCCAGCAGTGAAGGTTGGGCAGTTGGTGGCTACACCTTC	CASSEGWAVGGYTF
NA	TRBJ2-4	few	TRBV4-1	TGCGCCAGCAGCCAAGCCTGGATGGGAGCCAAAAACATTCAGTACTTC	CASSQAWMGAKNIQYF
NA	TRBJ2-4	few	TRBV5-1	TGCGCCAGCAGCTTGGAATCGGGTTATGGCATTCAGTACTTC	CASSLESGYGIQYF
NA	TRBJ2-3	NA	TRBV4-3	TGCGCCAGCAGCCAAGATGTTACAGCCACAGATACGCAGTATTTT	CASSQDVTATDTQYF
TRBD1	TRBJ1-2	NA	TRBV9	TGTGCCAGCAGCGTAGACCTAGGCCGAGGGGGCGACTATGGCTACACCTTC	CASSVDLGRGGDYGYTF
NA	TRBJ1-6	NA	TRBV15	TGTGCCACCAGCAGAGCCCCTCAGGAATATAATTCACCCCTCCACTTT	CATSRAPQEYNSPLHF
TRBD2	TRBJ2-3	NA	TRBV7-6	TGTGCCAGCAGCTTAGCTAGCGGGGGTATCGATACGCAGTATTTT	CASSLASGGIDTQYF
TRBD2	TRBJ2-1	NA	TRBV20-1	TGCAGTGCTACACCGGGACTAGCGGGGGATGAGCAGTTCTTC	CSATPGLAGDEQFF
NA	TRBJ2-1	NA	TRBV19	TGTGCCAGTAGTATAGTCCATTACAATGAGCAGTTCTTC	CASSIVHYNEQFF
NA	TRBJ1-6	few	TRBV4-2	TGTGCCAGCAGCCAAGAGACAGTAAATTCACCCCTCCACTTT	CASSQETVNSPLHF
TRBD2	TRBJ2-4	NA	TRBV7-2	TGTGCCAGCAGCCTGGGACTAGCGGGGGGGCTCGTTGGCATTCAGTACTTC	CASSLGLAGGLVGIQYF
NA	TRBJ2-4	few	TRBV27	TGTGCCAGCAGTACCCTCGACAGCCTCGGGGACATTCAGTACTTC	CASSTLDSLGDIQYF
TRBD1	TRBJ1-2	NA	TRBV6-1	TGTGCCGCCAGCGGGACAGGGATCGATGGCTACACCTTC	CAASGTGIDGYTF
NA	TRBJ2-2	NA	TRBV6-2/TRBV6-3	TGTGCCAGCAGTTCTCCGGCCACCGGGGAGCTGTTTTTT	CASSSPATGELFF
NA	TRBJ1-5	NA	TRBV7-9	TGTGCCAGCAGCCGAGACTTGAGTGGTCAGCCCCTGCATTTT	CASSRDLSGQPLHF
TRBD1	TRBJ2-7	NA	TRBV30	TGTGCCTGGAGGACGGACAGGGGAGTGGACGAGCAGTACTTC	CAWRTDRGVDEQYF
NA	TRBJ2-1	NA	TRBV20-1	TGCAGTGCTAGCAACGACCCCACCGCCTACAATGAGCAGTTCTTC	CSASNDPTAYNEQFF
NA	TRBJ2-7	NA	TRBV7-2	TGTGCCAGCAGCTTAGATAGCGGGACAGCTTCCTACGAGCAGTACTTC	CASSLDSGTASYEQYF
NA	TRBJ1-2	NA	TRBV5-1	TGCGCCAGCAGCTTCTTACAGAATAACTATGGCTACACCTTC	CASSFLQNNYGYTF
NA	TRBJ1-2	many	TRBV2	TGTGCCAGCACCCGTTCCCAGGGAATAAGAGATGGCTACACCTTC	CASTRSQGIRDGYTF
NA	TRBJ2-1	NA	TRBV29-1	TGCAGCGTTGCCCCTACTTTCAGCTCCTACAATGAGCAGTTCTTC	CSVAPTFSSYNEQFF